Below, one T cell receptor beta chain is given with its context. Its antigen is still unknown. The assay was immunoSEQ multiplex PCR, and TCRdb's table has in-frame clones only and misses some. The data show 140,000 to 150,000 clones, about 93% seen once. This sample is part of a study of T cell responses to AZD1222 COVID-19 vaccine. At the level of the study: It was second doses at about 4 or about 12 weeks that were pooled.

In germline, CDR1 is SGHDN, CDR2 FVKESK. The CDR3 has 15 amino acids. V was clipped by 4 bases and J by 4 bases; unmatched bases: 6. Study-wide findings and caveats: Baseline testing showed seropositivity in only a handful of AZD1222 recipients.

The rearrangement links TRBV14 to TRBJ1-5, with 8 nucleotides matching TRBD1. The source material was peripheral blood, sampled on day 0 of AZD1222 vaccination. This receptor was obtained from an adult in good health. The CDR3 DNA follows: TGTGCCAGCAGCCTTGCTCAGGGGGCGAATCAGCCCCAGCATTTT. Translating it yields CASSLAQGANQPQHF.